The 18 T cell receptor beta chains listed next were all sequenced from one sample in a study of blood T cell repertoires in COVID-19. The table came from immunoSEQ multiplex PCR; TCRdb's copy has only in-frame clones and leaves some out. Here the sample spans roughly 80,000 clones, under 95% being singletons. The sequencing input was peripheral blood. These receptors all stem from a woman aged 80 or over with active or convalescent COVID-19.

The genes are TRBV28 and TRBJ1-2; 11 nucleotides align to TRBD1. CDR1 and CDR2 from the germline V gene are MDHEN and SYDVKM. This CDR3 has 14 residues. The V segment lost 6 bases and the J segment 2 bases; nucleotides outside the gene matches: 2. CDR3 loop: CASRGTGGNYGYTF. CDR3 nucleotides: TGTGCCAGCAGGGGGACAGGGGGAAACTATGGCTACACCTTC.

The rearrangement uses TRBV28 and TRBJ1-1, with D uncertain. The CDR3 consists of 15 residues. Trimming cost V 3 bases and J 3 bases, with 14 bases left between them. CDR1 and CDR2 from the germline V gene are MDHEN and SYDVKM. Here the CDR3 reads CASSFVGRRYTEAFF. DNA of the CDR3: TGTGCCAGCAGTTTCGTGGGGAGGAGGTACACTGAAGCTTTCTTT.

The chain joins TRBV4-2 to TRBJ1-1; 7 bases map to TRBD1. The CDR3 covers 15 residues. CDR1 is LGHNA and CDR2 is YNFKEQ in the germline V gene. V lost 0 bases, J lost 1 base, and 2 bases stayed unmatched. CDR3 coding DNA: TGTGCCAGCAGCCAAGAAGGGGGCGCGAACACTGAAGCTTTCTTT. This sequence encodes CASSQEGGANTEAFF.

This clone was observed a single time. The chain combines TRBV19 with TRBJ1-2; possible D gene TRBD1, 6 bases. The V gene's germline CDR1 is LNHDA and CDR2 SQIVND (reference sequence). This CDR3 contains 15 residues. V was trimmed by 7 bases and J by 8 bases, leaving 23 bases between them. CDR3 nucleotides: TGTGCCAGTACTCCCCGCCGGGCAGGGGTGTACGGCTACACCTTC. It specifies CASTPRRAGVYGYTF.

This chain links TRBV5-5 with TRBJ1-1; D may be TRBD1 (5 bases). V gave up 4 bases and J gave up 5 bases, with 15 bases separating them. The CDR3 covers 14 residues. Germline CDR1 is SGHKS and CDR2 is YYEKEE (reference sequence). CDR3: CASSPGGARTEAFF. CDR3 DNA: TGTGCCAGCAGCCCAGGCGGGGCAAGGACTGAAGCTTTCTTT.

This chain links TRBV6-6 with TRBJ2-3; TRBD1 aligns across 10 bases. CDR1 MNHNY and CDR2 SVGAGI come from the germline V gene (reference sequence). With V trimmed by 5 bases and J by 3 bases, 5 bases remained unmatched. The CDR3 covers 15 residues. The CDR3 spells CASSQPGQGTDTQYF. Written as DNA, the CDR3 is TGTGCCAGCAGTCAGCCGGGACAGGGGACAGATACGCAGTATTTT.

CDR3 in amino acids: CASSEINSYNEQFF. The CDR3 bases are TGCGCCAGCAGTGAGATAAATTCCTACAATGAGCAGTTCTTC. The chain recombines TRBV10-1 with TRBJ2-1; D uncertain. The CDR3 has 14 residues. Trimming pared 2 bases from V and 1 base from J, leaving 6 bases between. CDR1 and CDR2 (germline): WNHNN, SYGVQD (reference sequence).

This clone has just a few counts. The rearrangement uses TRBV28 and TRBJ1-1; no clear D gene. The CDR3 runs to 12 residues. Germline-derived CDR1 and CDR2 are MDHEN and SYDVKM. The CDR3 reads CTTQAVGTEAFF. As DNA, the CDR3 is TGTACCACCCAAGCGGTGGGCACTGAAGCTTTCTTT.

In this sample, this clone turned up a few times. The rearrangement joins TRBV5-4 to TRBJ1-6; 9 bases align to TRBD1. Germline-derived CDR1 and CDR2 are SGHNT and YYREEE (reference sequence). The junction had 1 base not matched to a gene; V was cut back by 0 bases and J by 6 bases. The CDR3 spans 15 residues. CDR3 amino acids: CASSLEDRGNSPLHF. In DNA form, the CDR3 reads TGTGCCAGCAGCTTGGAGGACAGGGGTAATTCACCCCTCCACTTT.

The CDR3 loop is CASSEGASSYNEQFF. CDR3 in DNA: TGCGCCAGCAGCGAGGGGGCAAGCTCCTACAATGAGCAGTTCTTC. The J gene is TRBJ2-1, the V gene TRBV5-1; 7 nucleotides match TRBD1. This CDR3 spans 15 amino acids. V trimming: 4 bases; J trimming: 0 bases; junction bases outside the gene matches: 4. Germline lookup yields CDR1 SGHRS and CDR2 YFSETQ.

The gene calls are TRBV28 and TRBJ1-4, with 9 bases that match TRBD1. The CDR3 has 20 residues. V gave up 3 bases and J gave up 8 bases; unmatched junction bases: 22. From germline, CDR1 is MDHEN and CDR2 SYDVKM. CDR3 sequence: CASSFEFALGRTGVGEKLFF. CDR3 coding DNA: TGTGCCAGCAGTTTCGAATTTGCACTCGGACGGACAGGGGTGGGGGAAAAACTGTTTTTT.

The genes are TRBV6-5 and TRBJ1-3; 7 positions match TRBD1. This CDR3 has 14 residues. Trimming removed 6 bases from V and 4 bases from J; junction bases left unmatched: 6. From germline, CDR1 is MNHEY and CDR2 SVGAGI. DNA of the CDR3: TGTGCCAGCAGCAACAGGGGAGTGGGAAACACCATATATTTT. Translation gives CASSNRGVGNTIYF.

The rearrangement joins TRBV15 to TRBJ2-5, with a tentative D call TRBD2 (6 bases). The V end lost 4 bases, the J end lost 1 base, and 19 bases lay between the germline ends. The CDR3 has 17 amino acids. The germline CDR1 and CDR2 sequences are LNHNV and YYDKDF (reference sequence). DNA of the CDR3: TGTGCCACCAGCACCCCTGGCGGGGACGTGGGCCAAGAGACCCAGTACTTC. It is translated as CATSTPGGDVGQETQYF.

This chain joins TRBV18 and TRBJ2-1; 8 nucleotides agree with TRBD1. This CDR3 has 13 amino acids. Germline lookup yields CDR1 KGHSH and CDR2 LQKENI. The V and J ends lost 5 bases and 8 bases, in that order; junction bases with no gene match: 5. The CDR3 DNA sequence: TGTGCCAGCTCAGCGACAGGGGATTATGAGCAGTTCTTC. Protein: CASSATGDYEQFF.

There are a few counts of this clone. The chain joins TRBV14 to TRBJ2-2, with TRBD1 matching over 7 bases. V trimming: 4 bases; J trimming: 4 bases; junction bases outside the gene matches: 3. The CDR3 covers 14 residues. The germline gives CDR1 SGHDN, CDR2 FVKESK. This CDR3 reads CASSRDRSTGELFF. The CDR3 bases are TGTGCCAGCAGCCGGGACAGAAGCACCGGGGAGCTGTTTTTT.

The sample holds a few counts of this clone. The rearrangement links TRBV28 to TRBJ1-5; 9 bases map to TRBD1. Germline values: CDR1 MDHEN, CDR2 SYDVKM. V trimming: 5 bases; J trimming: 6 bases; junction bases outside the gene matches: 8. The CDR3 runs 15 residues. The CDR3 reads CASSPDRGLTQPQHF. CDR3 coding DNA: TGTGCCAGCAGTCCTGACAGGGGGTTGACTCAGCCCCAGCATTTT.

This chain links TRBV30 with TRBJ1-2; 9 bases line up with TRBD1. Per the germline V gene, CDR1 is GTSNPN and CDR2 is SVGIG (reference sequence). V lost 2 bases to trimming and J lost 2 bases; unmatched junction nucleotides: 3. CDR3 size: 14 residues. The DNA for the CDR3 is TGTGCCTGGAGTCATGGACAGGGGAACTATGGCTACACCTTC. Translated, it gives CAWSHGQGNYGYTF.

The V call is TRBV5-4, the J call TRBJ1-3; 8 nucleotides match TRBD1. Unmatched junction bases numbered 1, after V lost 0 bases and J lost 2 bases. The germline gives CDR1 SGHNT, CDR2 YYREEE (reference sequence). The CDR3 totals 15 residues. CDR3 protein: CASSLGTGPGNTIYF. The CDR3 DNA follows: TGTGCCAGCAGCTTGGGGACAGGGCCTGGAAACACCATATATTTT.